This T cell receptor (beta chain) was recorded in a study of blood T cell repertoires in COVID-19. Study summary: Acute-phase and convalescent COVID-19 samples originated in the United States, Italy and Spain. T cells, B-cell-depleted T cells, or PBMCs provided the cDNA or gDNA that served as material.

How the authors handled the data: Reference gene primer amplification in the assay estimated nucleated cell counts. Profiling relied on immunoSEQ multiplex PCR, and the TCRdb table lists in-frame clones only, not all of them. The V and J calls and clone size are taken from that table; D and trimming were inferred from the DNA. Here the sample spans fewer than 110,000 clones, approximately 91% being singletons. V lost 0 bases, J lost 14 bases, and 20 bases lay in between. The V gene's germline CDR1 is SGHTA and CDR2 FQGNSA. The CDR3 is 16 residues long. The chain recombines TRBV7-2 with TRBJ1-6; D gene ambiguous. The specimen sequenced was peripheral blood. The clonotype originates from a man aged 50 to 59 with acute or convalescent COVID-19. CDR3 region: CASSLAGTARRAALHF. In DNA form, the CDR3 reads TGTGCCAGCAGCTTAGCGGGCACAGCCCGGAGGGCTGCCCTCCACTTT.